This entry lists 18 T cell receptor beta chains sequenced from one sample in a study of T cell repertoires in cytomegalovirus infection. MiXCR was run by TCRdb on the reads, yielding one entry per CDR3 protein. The sample has some 230,000 distinct CDR3 sequences; roughly 20% are singletons. Source material: CD8+ T cells from PBMCs. These receptors all come from a human donor in good health (CMV status not recorded). Some clones in this sample may be carry-over from other donors' samples.

This chain joins TRBV28 and TRBJ1-2; weak D call: TRBD1 (5 bases). V lost 3 bases to trimming and J lost 4 bases, with 12 bases between them. Germline V lookup: CDR1 MDHEN, CDR2 SYDVKM. The CDR3 runs 14 residues. CDR3 in amino acids: CASSLPGGTYGYTF. In DNA, the CDR3 is TGTGCCAGCAGTTTGCCGGGAGGGACCTATGGCTACACCTTC.

The table lists this clonotype with many counts. This rearrangement joins TRBV4-1 to TRBJ1-1; TRBD1 is a possible D gene (6 bases). V lost 3 bases and J 1 base, leaving 9 bases between the germline ends. In germline, CDR1 is MGHRA, CDR2 YSYEKL. The CDR3 consists of 14 residues. The CDR3 DNA follows: TGCGCCAGCAGCCACCTCAGGGGGAACACTGAAGCTTTCTTT. Amino acid sequence: CASSHLRGNTEAFF.

This chain links TRBV20-1 with TRBJ2-7; D is perhaps TRBD2 (6 bases). Looked up from germline, CDR1 is DFQATT and CDR2 is SNEGSKA (reference sequence). This CDR3 is 12 amino acids long. Trimming removed 0 bases at V and 5 bases at J, with 8 bases between. The CDR3 protein is CSAREGGDEQYF. The CDR3 nucleotides are TGCAGTGCTAGAGAGGGAGGCGACGAGCAGTACTTC.

This clonotype was seen repeatedly, ten times or more. The gene calls are TRBV10-3 and TRBJ1-1; D might be TRBD1 (5 bases). The germline gives CDR1 ENHRY, CDR2 SYGVKD. This CDR3 is 15 amino acids long. Trimming removed 0 bases from V and 5 bases from J, with 13 bases in between. The CDR3 bases are TGTGCCATCAGTGAGTCTTTCAGGGTTGGGACTGAAGCTTTCTTT. Translation: CAISESFRVGTEAFF.

The rearrangement joins TRBV7-8 to TRBJ2-5; 7 nucleotides match TRBD1. After removal of 5 bases from V and 2 bases from J, the junction contained 17 bases not matched to a gene. This CDR3 comprises 18 residues. The germline gives CDR1 SGHVS, CDR2 FQNEAQ. The CDR3 bases are TGTGCCAGCAGCAACCGACAGGGTGGGGGTTTATGGCAAGAGACCCAGTACTTC. This codes for CASSNRQGGGLWQETQYF.

This clonotype was seen repeatedly, ten times or more. The V call is TRBV7-2, the J call TRBJ2-3, with 11 positions matching TRBD2. The CDR3 loop spans 16 amino acids. Germline CDR1 reads SGHTA; CDR2 reads FQGNSA. V was pared by 3 bases and J by 3 bases, with 5 bases of the junction left unmatched. CDR3 nucleotides: TGTGCCAGCAGCTTCGGGCTAGCGGGGGGAACAGATACGCAGTATTTT. This codes for CASSFGLAGGTDTQYF.

This clonotype was counted only a few times. V is TRBV7-8 and J is TRBJ2-5; 8 bases align to TRBD1. This CDR3 has 17 residues. CDR1 and CDR2 (germline): SGHVS, FQNEAQ. V lost 3 bases and J lost 5; bases outside the gene matches: 14. The CDR3 DNA is TGTGCCAGCAGCTTTGACAGGGGCAGTAACGAAGAGGAGACCCAGTACTTC. This translates into CASSFDRGSNEEETQYF. Full variable domain (remainder filled in from reference TRBV7-8 and TRBJ2-5): GAGVSQSPRYKVAKRGQDVALRCDPISGHVSLFWYQQALGQGPEFLTYFQNEAQLDKSGLPSDRFFAERPEGSVSTLKIQRTQQEDSAVYLCASSFDRGSNEEETQYFGPGTRLLVL.

The rearrangement joins TRBV24-1 to TRBJ2-1, with TRBD2 identical over 10 bases. The CDR3 totals 16 residues. Losses at the gene ends were 7 bases for V and 10 bases for J; bases not matched to a gene: 15. Germline V gene data show CDR1 as KGHDR and CDR2 as SFDVKD. CDR3 DNA sequence: TGTGCCACCAGCCTCCCTCCGGACCTAGCGGGGGACGAGCAGTTCTTC. It translates to CATSLPPDLAGDEQFF.

The sample holds a few counts of this clonotype. The gene calls are TRBV5-6 and TRBJ2-7; D not certain. The CDR3 loop spans 12 amino acids. Per germline, CDR1 SGHDT and CDR2 YYEEEE. The V end lost 4 bases, the J end lost 3 bases, and 8 bases lay between the germline ends. As DNA, the CDR3 is TGTGCCAGCAGCCACCGCTTCTACGAGCAGTACTTC. Translation gives CASSHRFYEQYF.

This chain joins TRBV7-9 and TRBJ2-1; a possible D gene is TRBD1 (6 bases). V lost 5 bases, J lost 7 bases, and 12 bases lay in between. The germline CDR1 and CDR2 sequences are SEHNR and FQNEAQ (reference sequence). This CDR3 comprises 13 residues. The CDR3 region is CASSGADRNEQFF. DNA for the CDR3: TGTGCCAGCAGCGGAGCTGACAGGAATGAGCAGTTCTTC.

The gene calls are TRBV2 and TRBJ2-1; D may be TRBD1 (9 bases). The CDR3 is made up of 14 amino acids. Trimming shortened V by 9 bases and J by 9 bases, and 21 bases separated the two germline ends. The V gene's germline CDR1 is SNHLY and CDR2 FYNNEI. The CDR3 DNA is TGTGCCAGTCGGGGGGGGACAGGGTACTTTGAGCAGTTCTTC. Protein sequence: CASRGGTGYFEQFF.

V and J are TRBV28 and TRBJ2-4; 8 bases are shared with TRBD2. The J segment lost 7 bases and the V segment lost 4 bases, leaving 9 bases of the junction unmatched. From germline, CDR1 is MDHEN and CDR2 SYDVKM. CDR3 length: 15 amino acids. The CDR3 coding sequence is TGTGCCAGCAGTTCCCTCCCGGGGGGGTTCAACATTCAGTACTTC. This gives the protein CASSSLPGGFNIQYF.

As to this clonotype: Just one base apart from a much larger clone, this may be a read error. The chain joins TRBV7-6 to TRBJ2-1; D is perhaps TRBD1 or TRBD2 (7 bases each). The CDR3 is made up of 15 amino acids. Germline loops: CDR1 SGHVS, CDR2 FNYEAQ. V was shortened by 3 bases and J by 5 bases, with 14 bases between the two germline ends. The CDR3 sequence is CASSFSGGEDNEQFF. The CDR3 coding sequence is TGTGCCAGCAGCTTCTCAGGGGGGGAGGACAATGAGCAGTTCTTC.

The chain combines TRBV20-1 with TRBJ1-4; D possibly corresponds to TRBD1 (5 bases). The CDR3 totals 13 residues. V was pared by 3 bases and J by 8 bases, with 13 bases between. From germline, CDR1 is DFQATT and CDR2 SNEGSKA (reference sequence). CDR3 nucleotides: TGCAGTGCTAGGGGGACGGGGGAGGAAAAACTGTTTTTT. Residues: CSARGTGEEKLFF.

This clonotype came up a few times. The chain employs TRBV6-5 and TRBJ2-3; 8 bases align to TRBD2. The CDR3 has 15 amino acids. Germline assignment: CDR1 MNHEY and CDR2 SVGAGI. V trimming: 2 bases; J trimming: 4 bases; junction bases outside the gene matches: 5. CDR3 sequence reads: CASSYVRGLADTQYF. Here the CDR3 DNA reads TGTGCCAGCAGTTACGTGAGGGGACTAGCAGATACGCAGTATTTT.

This clonotype was seen at least ten times. This chain joins TRBV27 and TRBJ1-2; perhaps TRBD1 as D (5 bases). The CDR3 has 13 amino acids. The V gene's germline CDR1 is MNHEY and CDR2 SMNVEV (reference sequence). The germline V and J ends were trimmed by 6 bases and 9 bases, with 17 bases remaining between them. The CDR3 spells CASSSRPRESYTF. Here the CDR3 DNA reads TGTGCCAGCAGCTCCCGACCCAGGGAGAGCTACACCTTC.

This clonotype has more than one count but fewer than ten. The rearrangement links TRBV27 to TRBJ2-1, with 7 bases aligning to TRBD1. Germline-derived CDR1 and CDR2 are MNHEY and SMNVEV (reference sequence). Trimming at V came to 6 bases and at J to 10 bases, leaving 12 bases not matched to a gene. The CDR3 has 14 residues. The CDR3, as DNA: TGTGCCAGCAGGACAGGGAGACAGGGAACGGAGCAGTTCTTC. Protein: CASRTGRQGTEQFF.

The gene calls are TRBV2 and TRBJ1-1; D remains unclear. The CDR3 sequence is 13 residues long. V was pared by 7 bases and J by 1 base, with 10 bases between. Germline CDR1 and CDR2: SNHLY and FYNNEI. The CDR3 loop reads CASNQPPNTEAFF. CDR3 nucleotide sequence: TGTGCCAGCAACCAACCCCCGAACACTGAAGCTTTCTTT.